What follows describes a single T cell receptor (beta chain). These data belong to a study of blood T cell repertoires in COVID-19. Study-wide context: T cells, B-cell-depleted T cells, or PBMCs supplied cDNA or gDNA.

Sequenced by immunoSEQ multiplex PCR; TCRdb stores in-frame clones only, minus some. This table holds 470,000 or so clones, about 85% found once. CDR3 length: 15 amino acids. The V gene end was trimmed by 4 bases and the J gene end by 5 bases; junction bases not matched to a gene: 10. CDR1 is MDHEN, CDR2 SYDVKM, per germline. The chain combines TRBV28 with TRBJ1-1; 7 nucleotides match TRBD1. The sequenced material came from PBMCs or T cells enriched from blood (not recorded which). This TCR came from a woman between 18 and 29 years old with acute COVID-19. This CDR3 is CASSSTGMAGTEAFF. CDR3 DNA sequence: TGTGCCAGCAGTTCGACAGGGATGGCCGGGACTGAAGCTTTCTTT. The full variable domain, with the rest looked up from reference TRBV28 and TRBJ1-1, is DVKVTQSSRYLVKRTGEKVFLECVQDMDHENMFWYRQDPGLGLRLIYFSYDVKMKEKGDIPEGYSVSREKKERFSLILESASTNQTSMYLCASSSTGMAGTEAFFGQGTRLTVV.